A single sample is the source of the 17 T cell receptor beta chains below, sequenced in a study of T cells after yellow fever vaccination. One entry per CDR3 protein results from TCRdb running MiXCR on the 5' RACE reads. The sample has 300,000 to 450,000 distinct CDR3 sequences; about 7.8% are singletons. This specimen was PBMCs, taken roughly 46 days after the first yellow fever vaccination. The origin of the receptors is a young man who received the YFV17D yellow fever vaccine.

This clonotype was seen a few times. The V gene is TRBV5-1, the J gene TRBJ2-5; 8 bases map to TRBD2. CDR1 SGHRS and CDR2 YFSETQ come from the germline V gene. This CDR3 has 17 residues. With 4 bases clipped from V and 4 bases from J, the junction kept 15 bases outside the gene matches. DNA for the CDR3: TGCGCCAGCAGCCTGGGACTAGGGGGGTCGGAAGGAGAGACCCAGTACTTC. This encodes CASSLGLGGSEGETQYF.

The rearrangement uses TRBV12-3 or TRBV12-4 and TRBJ2-7, with 11 bases matching TRBD1. The CDR3 consists of 15 residues. Trimming removed 1 base from V and 3 bases from J; junction bases left unmatched: 2. The CDR3 nucleotides read TGTGCCAGCAGTTTAGGGACAGGGGGCTTCTACGAGCAGTACTTC. Translation: CASSLGTGGFYEQYF.

The J gene is TRBJ2-7, the V gene TRBV20-1; 11 bases match TRBD1. With V trimmed by 6 bases and J by 1 base, 8 bases remained unmatched. The CDR3 length is 15 residues. Per germline, CDR1 DFQATT and CDR2 SNEGSKA (reference sequence). CDR3 amino acids: CSAQGGDRGSYEQYF. In nucleotides, the CDR3 is TGCAGTGCCCAGGGTGGGGACAGGGGGTCCTACGAGCAGTACTTC.

This clonotype was observed a few times. V and J are TRBV7-2 and TRBJ2-7; D is ambiguous. Germline V CDR1 and CDR2: SGHTA, FQGNSA. The germline V and J ends were trimmed by 1 base and 5 bases, with 9 bases remaining between them. The CDR3 has 13 amino acids. CDR3 residues: CASSLVDRDEQYF. CDR3 nucleotide sequence: TGTGCCAGCAGCTTAGTGGATAGGGACGAGCAGTACTTC.

This clonotype was detected a few times. The chain employs TRBV19 and TRBJ1-1; D is unclear. The CDR3 contains 11 residues. Germline V gives CDR1 LNHDA, CDR2 SQIVND (reference sequence). Trimming removed 5 bases at V and 4 bases at J, with 5 bases between. DNA for the CDR3: TGTGCCAGTAGTCTGAGCACTGAAGCTTTCTTT. It translates to CASSLSTEAFF.

This chain joins TRBV7-2 and TRBJ1-5; D may be TRBD1 (6 bases). V was clipped by 6 bases and J by 1 base, with 13 bases between them. Germline CDR1 and CDR2: SGHTA and FQGNSA. The CDR3 totals 15 residues. The CDR3 here is CASRLQGVSNQPQHF. As DNA, the CDR3 is TGTGCCAGCAGATTACAGGGCGTCAGCAATCAGCCCCAGCATTTT.

The V and J genes are TRBV11-2 and TRBJ2-5; D is perhaps TRBD2 (5 bases). The V gene's germline CDR1 is SGHAT and CDR2 FQNNGV. V was trimmed by 2 bases and J by 7 bases, leaving 23 bases between them. CDR3 length equals 17 residues. CDR3 sequence: CASSLIGNQLGKWTQYF. CDR3 nucleotides: TGTGCCAGCAGCTTAATCGGGAATCAGTTAGGGAAGTGGACCCAGTACTTC.

This chain uses TRBV5-1 with TRBJ2-5; TRBD2 matches at 10 bases. In germline, CDR1 is SGHRS, CDR2 YFSETQ. There are 16 residues in the CDR3. J was trimmed by 2 bases and V by 5 bases; bases with no gene match: 9. The CDR3 reads CASRPSSGRNQETQYF. CDR3 DNA sequence: TGCGCCAGCAGGCCGTCTAGCGGGAGAAATCAAGAGACCCAGTACTTC.

This clonotype was seen a few times. The gene calls are TRBV27 and TRBJ2-3; TRBD2 matches at 9 bases. Germline values: CDR1 MNHEY, CDR2 SMNVEV (reference sequence). V lost 6 bases, J lost 2 bases, and 12 bases stayed unmatched. The CDR3 is made up of 17 amino acids. The CDR3 bases are TGTGCCAGCAGCCGGAACCTTCTAGCGGGGCCCACAGATACGCAGTATTTT. It encodes CASSRNLLAGPTDTQYF.

V usage is TRBV5-1 and J usage is TRBJ2-5; 8 nucleotides line up with TRBD2. Trimming cost V 0 bases and J 5 bases; bases outside gene matches: 12. The CDR3 extends over 17 amino acids. Per the germline V gene, CDR1 is SGHRS and CDR2 is YFSETQ. In DNA form, the CDR3 reads TGCGCCAGCAGCTTGGGGTTCATCGGGGGGGCCGGGGAGACCCAGTACTTC. Translation: CASSLGFIGGAGETQYF.

This chain joins TRBV5-1 and TRBJ1-6, with no clear D. CDR3 length: 18 residues. The germline V gene has CDR1 SGHRS and CDR2 YFSETQ. With 3 bases removed from V and 2 bases from J, the gap between germline ends came to 18 bases. Here the CDR3 reads CASSSSDEPRAYNSPLHF. CDR3 DNA sequence: TGCGCCAGCAGCTCGTCCGACGAACCGCGGGCCTATAATTCACCCCTCCACTTT.

The chain couples TRBV4-2 to TRBJ1-6; 8 bases fit TRBD1. CDR1 and CDR2 (germline): LGHNA, YNFKEQ. The CDR3 sequence is 17 residues long. V lost 0 bases and J lost 4; bases outside the gene matches: 5. The CDR3 nucleotides read TGTGCCAGCAGCCAAGAAACAGGGGGAGGGTATAATTCACCCCTCCACTTT. Residues: CASSQETGGGYNSPLHF.

This clonotype was counted between two and nine times. The chain recombines TRBV12-5 with TRBJ2-2; no reliable D call. CDR3 length equals 17 residues. The V end lost 5 bases, the J end lost 5 bases, and 21 bases lay between the germline ends. Germline CDR1 LGHNT, CDR2 FRNRAP. This chain's CDR3 is CASGPPLLRARTGELFF. The CDR3 bases are TGTGCTAGTGGTCCCCCGCTGCTAAGGGCGAGGACCGGGGAGCTGTTTTTT.

This rearrangement joins TRBV7-9 to TRBJ2-1, with a weak D call TRBD1 (6 bases). The CDR3 covers 13 residues. Germline loops: CDR1 SEHNR, CDR2 FQNEAQ (reference sequence). With 2 bases removed from V and 6 bases from J, the gap between germline ends came to 8 bases. The CDR3 DNA is TGTGCCAGCAGCTTACAAGGGGGCAATGAGCAGTTCTTC. Amino acids: CASSLQGGNEQFF.

This clonotype was seen more than once but under ten times. The rearrangement links TRBV2 to TRBJ2-7, with TRBD2 as a possible D gene (6 bases). CDR1 is SNHLY, CDR2 FYNNEI, per germline. V was pared by 6 bases and J by 7 bases, with 19 bases between. This CDR3 spans 14 amino acids. CDR3 amino acids: CASSAGTPSWEQYF. In DNA form, the CDR3 reads TGTGCCAGCAGCGCCGGGACTCCGTCGTGGGAGCAGTACTTC.

This clonotype was seen more than once but under ten times. The CDR3, as DNA: TGTGCCAGCAGCTTAGCCCGGGACAGTTTTGAAAAACTGTTTTTT. Translation gives CASSLARDSFEKLFF. V gene TRBV7-2 combines with J gene TRBJ1-4; 7 bases align to TRBD1. Trimming took 0 bases from V and 7 from J; bases not matched to a gene: 5. Looked up from germline, CDR1 is SGHTA and CDR2 is FQGNSA. This CDR3 contains 15 residues.

V gene TRBV18 combines with J gene TRBJ1-4; perhaps TRBD1 as D (6 bases). Trimming left V 6 bases short and J 2 bases short, with 19 bases between. Germline CDR1 is KGHSH and CDR2 is LQKENI. The CDR3 is 17 amino acids. CDR3 nucleotide sequence: TGTGCCAGCTCGCGAATCGGGGGCGCGAGCACTAATGAAAAACTGTTTTTT. Amino acid sequence: CASSRIGGASTNEKLFF.